The rows below give T cell receptor beta chains drawn from one sample of a study of shared clonotypes between healthy human individuals. Sequencing was performed with immunoSEQ multiplex PCR; in TCRdb, only in-frame clones are kept and a portion is missing. This table holds some 1 million clones, about 76% found once. Sequenced material: memory CD4+ T cells sorted from blood. The receptors shown here come from a man between 18 and 35 years old in good health. The CDR3 runs from the conserved cysteine through the conserved F or W. Each record gives: D gene, clone size, J gene, V gene, CDR3 DNA, CDR3 protein. A D gene is named only where the DNA matches it firmly. Clone size is not always given. Where it is, it says once, few, many or a class for expanded clones.

>-|-|TRBJ2-5|TRBV5-1
TGCGCCAGCAGCTTGTCTGTACTTGTAGGACAAGAGACCCAGTACTTC
CASSLSVLVGQETQYF
>-|many|TRBJ1-1|TRBV6-1
TGTGCCAGCAGTGGGGCCCGAGGCGACAGAGGGTTCTTT
CASSGARGDRGFF
>-|-|TRBJ1-3|TRBV4-1
TGCGCCAGCAGCTCAAGGGTGGGGTCTGGAAACACCATATATTTT
CASSSRVGSGNTIYF
>-|-|TRBJ1-3|TRBV4-2
TGTGCCAGCAGCCAAGATGATGCGTTCTCTGGAAACACCATATATTTT
CASSQDDAFSGNTIYF
>-|-|TRBJ2-5|TRBV11-2
TGTGCCAGCAGCTTACCCGGGCCCGCAAGGGGCCAGTACTTC
CASSLPGPARGQYF
>-|-|TRBJ2-5|TRBV11-2
TGTGCCAGCAGCATGGGACTGGGCGGACGGGAGACCCAGTACTTC
CASSMGLGGRETQYF
>-|-|TRBJ2-5|TRBV5-1
TGCGCCAGCAGCTTTAATGCGGGGAAAGAGACCCAGTACTTC
CASSFNAGKETQYF
>-|-|TRBJ2-7|TRBV5-4
TGTGCCAGCAGCCCGGACAGCCTTCCCTACGAGCAGTACTTC
CASSPDSLPYEQYF
>-|-|TRBJ2-7|TRBV9
TGTGCCAGCAGCGTTTCCCTGGCGGGGCCCTACGAGCAGTACTTC
CASSVSLAGPYEQYF
>-|-|TRBJ2-2|TRBV2
TGTGCCAGCAGTGGGACCGGGGAGCTGTTTTTT
CASSGTGELFF